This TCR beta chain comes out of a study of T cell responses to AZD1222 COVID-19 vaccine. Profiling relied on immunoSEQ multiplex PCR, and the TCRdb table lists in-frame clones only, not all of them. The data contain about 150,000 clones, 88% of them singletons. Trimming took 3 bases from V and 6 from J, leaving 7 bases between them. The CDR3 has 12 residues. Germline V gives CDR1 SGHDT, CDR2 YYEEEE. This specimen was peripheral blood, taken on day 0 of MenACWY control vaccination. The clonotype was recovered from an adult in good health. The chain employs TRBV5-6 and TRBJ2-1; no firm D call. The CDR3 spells CASSSGFNEQFF. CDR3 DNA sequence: TGTGCCAGCAGCTCCGGGTTCAATGAGCAGTTCTTC.